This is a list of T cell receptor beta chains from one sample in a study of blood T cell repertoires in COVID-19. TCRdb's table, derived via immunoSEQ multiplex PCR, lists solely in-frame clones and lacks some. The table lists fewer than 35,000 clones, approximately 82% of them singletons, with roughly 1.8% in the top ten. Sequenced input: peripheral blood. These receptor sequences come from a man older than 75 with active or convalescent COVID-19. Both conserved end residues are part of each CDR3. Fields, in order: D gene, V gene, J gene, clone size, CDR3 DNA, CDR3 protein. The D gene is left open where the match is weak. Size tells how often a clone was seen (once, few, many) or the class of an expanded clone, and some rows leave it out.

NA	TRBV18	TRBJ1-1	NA	TGTGCCAGCTCAAAGGAGGCTGAAGCTTTCTTT	CASSKEAEAFF
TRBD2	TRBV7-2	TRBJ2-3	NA	TGTGCCAGCAGCTCTCGCGCGACTAGCGAGCAACCCACAGATACGCAGTATTTT	CASSSRATSEQPTDTQYF
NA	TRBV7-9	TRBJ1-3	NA	TGTGCCAGCAGCTTAGCGGGGAGCTCTGGAAACACCATATATTTT	CASSLAGSSGNTIYF
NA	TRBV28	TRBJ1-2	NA	TGTGCCAGCAGTTTAGCCAGGGTGGGCTATGGCTACACCTTC	CASSLARVGYGYTF
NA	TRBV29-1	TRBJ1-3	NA	TGCAGCGCCAGCAGGGTTTCTGGAAACACCATATATTTT	CSASRVSGNTIYF
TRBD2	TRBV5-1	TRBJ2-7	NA	TGCGCCAGCAGCTTGGAGGGACTAGCGGGAGTCGGCGAGCAGTACTTC	CASSLEGLAGVGEQYF
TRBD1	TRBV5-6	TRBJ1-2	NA	TGTGCCAGCAGCTTTGGACTGACAGGGCTGGGCTGGAGAGGCTACACCTTC	CASSFGLTGLGWRGYTF
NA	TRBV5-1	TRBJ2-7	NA	TGCGCCAGCAGCTTGGTTCAGGGTGAGCAGTACTTC	CASSLVQGEQYF
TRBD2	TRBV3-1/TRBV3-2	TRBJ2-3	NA	TGTGCCAGCAGCCACGGGACTAGCGGGGGTGGAGATACGCAGTATTTT	CASSHGTSGGGDTQYF
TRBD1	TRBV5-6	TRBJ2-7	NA	TGTGCCAGCAGCTTGTACCGACAGGGTCCCTACGAGCAGTACTTC	CASSLYRQGPYEQYF
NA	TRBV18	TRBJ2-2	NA	TGTGCCAGCTCACCTCAGGGGAACACCGGGGAGCTGTTTTTT	CASSPQGNTGELFF
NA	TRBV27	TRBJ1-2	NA	TGTGCCAGCAGCAAACTGGGGGGGGTTGGCTACACCTTC	CASSKLGGVGYTF
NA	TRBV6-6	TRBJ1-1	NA	TGTGCCACGGTTCTCGGTAGTTGGGTATCGGGCACTGAAGCTTTCTTT	CATVLGSWVSGTEAFF
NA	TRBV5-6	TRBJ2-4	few	TGTGCCAGCAGCTTCAGGGCCCTACTAGCCAAAAACATTCAGTACTTC	CASSFRALLAKNIQYF
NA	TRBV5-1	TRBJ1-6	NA	TGCGCCAGCAAGGACACCTATAGTTCACCCCTCCACTTT	CASKDTYSSPLHF